Each of the 8 T cell receptor beta chains below was sequenced from the same sample in a study of human T cells and chemical hapten exposure. Each CDR3 protein is one row after TCRdb ran MiXCR on the RACE reads. This sample yields over 80,000 distinct CDR3 sequences, of which about a tenth are seen a single time; about 1% belongs to the top ten. Time point reported: patch test 3, about 24 weeks after DPC sensitization. Stated treatment: therapeutic diphenylcyclopropenone sensitization with weekly scalp DPC. Specimen: whole blood, collected in connection with sensitization to the hapten diphenylcyclopropenone (DPC). Receptor source: a young woman with alopecia areata. Some clones in this sample may be carry-over from other donors' samples.

This clonotype was picked up many times. The chain employs TRBV2 and TRBJ1-2, with D unclear. CDR3 length: 13 amino acids. V was pared by 8 bases and J by 2 bases, with 12 bases between. The germline CDR1 and CDR2 sequences are SNHLY and FYNNEI. The CDR3 nucleotides read TGTGCCAGCGGCCCTCAGAGCAACTATGGCTACACCTTC. It encodes CASGPQSNYGYTF.

This clonotype was counted at least ten times. The chain employs TRBV6-6 and TRBJ2-7, with TRBD2 as a possible D gene (6 bases). CDR3 length: 13 residues. Trimming pared 7 bases from V and 6 bases from J, leaving 16 bases between. Germline V gene data show CDR1 as MNHNY and CDR2 as SVGAGI (reference sequence). CDR3: CASNRGSGGEQYV. CDR3 bases: TGTGCCAGCAACCGGGGTTCCGGGGGCGAGCAGTACGTC.

This clonotype was recorded a few times. The chain carries TRBV4-3 and TRBJ2-2, with 11 bases identical to TRBD2. The germline gives CDR1 LGHNA, CDR2 YSLEER. CDR3 size: 15 residues. The V segment lost 3 bases and the J segment 7 bases; nucleotides outside the gene matches: 4. Here the CDR3 reads CASSHRLAGSGELFF. The CDR3 nucleotides read TGCGCCAGCAGCCACAGACTAGCGGGAAGCGGGGAGCTGTTTTTT.

Ten or more counts support this clonotype. The chain is built from TRBV5-1 and TRBJ1-2; 11 positions agree with TRBD1. V lost 2 bases and J lost 3; bases outside the gene matches: 6. CDR1 is SGHRS, CDR2 YFSETQ, per germline. The CDR3 contains 16 residues. The CDR3 DNA reads as TGCGCCAGCAGCTTCCGGACAGGGGGCGCCGACTATGGCTACACCTTC. This gives the protein CASSFRTGGADYGYTF.

V and J are TRBV29-1 and TRBJ1-1; the D is unclear. Trimming cost V 4 bases and J 1 base, with 13 bases left between them. This CDR3 has 14 residues. CDR1 SQVTM and CDR2 ANQGSEA come from the germline V gene. DNA of the CDR3: TGCAGCGTTGCCCTGTGGCCCTCGAACACTGAAGCTTTCTTT. It yields the protein CSVALWPSNTEAFF.

This clonotype was detected ten times or more. The chain carries TRBV20-1 and TRBJ2-1; TRBD2 is a possible D gene (5 bases). Per germline, CDR1 DFQATT and CDR2 SNEGSKA (reference sequence). V lost 5 bases to trimming and J lost 7 bases, with 12 bases between them. The CDR3 covers 12 residues. The CDR3 nucleotides are TGCAGTGCTCCACGACGCGGGAATGAGCAGTTCTTC. This encodes CSAPRRGNEQFF.

This clonotype was seen ten or more times. The chain employs TRBV10-3 and TRBJ2-2; TRBD2 is a possible D gene (5 bases). V was trimmed by 3 bases and J by 5 bases, leaving 13 bases between them. CDR1 is ENHRY, CDR2 SYGVKD, per germline. CDR3 length: 15 residues. CDR3 region: CAISDPRTGTGELFF. In nucleotides, the CDR3 is TGTGCCATCAGTGACCCGAGGACTGGAACCGGGGAGCTGTTTTTT.

This clonotype was detected a few times. The V and J genes are TRBV28 and TRBJ1-5; the match to TRBD1 covers 12 bases. Germline loops: CDR1 MDHEN, CDR2 SYDVKM. This CDR3 is built from 15 residues. V trimming: 6 bases; J trimming: 7 bases; junction bases outside the gene matches: 7. Here the CDR3 reads CASRGDRGRSQPQHF. CDR3 DNA: TGTGCCAGCAGGGGGGACAGGGGGCGCAGCCAGCCCCAGCATTTT.